This T cell receptor beta chain appears in the sequencing data of a study of human T cells and chemical hapten exposure. Study in general: Per-sample TCR yield variability stemmed mainly from small pooled library volume differences. Whole-study findings and limits: Sensitization with DPC brought no change to TCRs above 1 in 1000 in frequency. Among expanded TCRs, significantly more large CDR3 similarity clusters formed than among controls.

Time point meaning: patch test 3, about 24 weeks after DPC sensitization. The treatment here: therapeutic diphenylcyclopropenone sensitization with weekly scalp DPC. Germline CDR1 SGHTA, CDR2 FQGNSA. CDR3 length equals 12 residues. Deletions cut 5 bases from V and 7 bases from J, with 11 bases between. The library attached unique molecular identifiers to individual cDNA molecules. TCRdb itself ran the RACE reads through MiXCR, one entry per CDR3 protein. The data contain under 75,000 distinct CDR3 sequences, approximately 10% of them singletons. This clonotype was seen many times. The target antigen is unknown.

Sequenced here: whole blood, sampled in connection with sensitization to the hapten diphenylcyclopropenone (DPC). The chain joins TRBV7-2 to TRBJ1-1; D unresolved. The origin of this receptor is a woman between 45 and 60 years old with alopecia areata. Some clones in this sample may be carry-over from other donors' samples. CDR3 DNA: TGTGCCAGCAGCCCCCGTCCGGGTGAAGCTTTCTTT. It encodes CASSPRPGEAFF.